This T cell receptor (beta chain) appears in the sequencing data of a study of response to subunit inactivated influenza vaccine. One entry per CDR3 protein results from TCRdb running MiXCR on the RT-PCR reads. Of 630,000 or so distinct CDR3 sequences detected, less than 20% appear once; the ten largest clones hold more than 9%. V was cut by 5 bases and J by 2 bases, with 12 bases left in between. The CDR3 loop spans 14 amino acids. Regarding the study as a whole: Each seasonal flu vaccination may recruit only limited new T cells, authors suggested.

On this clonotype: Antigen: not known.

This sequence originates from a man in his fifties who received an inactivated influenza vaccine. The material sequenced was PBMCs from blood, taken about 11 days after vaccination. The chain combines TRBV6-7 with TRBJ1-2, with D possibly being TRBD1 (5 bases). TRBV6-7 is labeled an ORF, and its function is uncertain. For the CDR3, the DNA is TGTGCCAGCAGTACAGACAGTGTGAACTATGGCTACACCTTC. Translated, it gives CASSTDSVNYGYTF.